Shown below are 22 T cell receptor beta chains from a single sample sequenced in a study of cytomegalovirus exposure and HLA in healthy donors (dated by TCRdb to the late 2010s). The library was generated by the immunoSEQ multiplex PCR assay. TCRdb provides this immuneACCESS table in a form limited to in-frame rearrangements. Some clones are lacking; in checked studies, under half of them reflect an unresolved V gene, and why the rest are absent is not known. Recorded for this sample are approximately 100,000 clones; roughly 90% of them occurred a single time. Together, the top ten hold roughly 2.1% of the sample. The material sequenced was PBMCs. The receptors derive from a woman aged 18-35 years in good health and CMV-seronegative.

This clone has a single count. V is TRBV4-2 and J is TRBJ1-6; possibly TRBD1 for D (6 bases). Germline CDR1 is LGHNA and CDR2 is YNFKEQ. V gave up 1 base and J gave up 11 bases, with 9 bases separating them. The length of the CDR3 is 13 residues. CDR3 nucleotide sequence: TGTGCCAGCAGCCAAGCCGCAGGGGCACCCCTCCACTTT. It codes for CASSQAAGAPLHF.

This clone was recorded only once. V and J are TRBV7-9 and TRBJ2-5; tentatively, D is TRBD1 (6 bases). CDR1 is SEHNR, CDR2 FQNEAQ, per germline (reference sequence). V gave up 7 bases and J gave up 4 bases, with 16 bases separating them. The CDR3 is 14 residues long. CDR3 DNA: TGTGCCAGCATCGTTGGTGGGGGCAGAGAGACCCAGTACTTC. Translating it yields CASIVGGGRETQYF.

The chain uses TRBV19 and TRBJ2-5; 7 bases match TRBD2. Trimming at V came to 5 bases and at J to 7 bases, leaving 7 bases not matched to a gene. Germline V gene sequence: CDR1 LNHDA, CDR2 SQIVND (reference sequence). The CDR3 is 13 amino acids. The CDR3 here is CASSDSAGRTQYF. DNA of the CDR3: TGTGCCAGTAGTGACTCAGCGGGACGGACCCAGTACTTC.

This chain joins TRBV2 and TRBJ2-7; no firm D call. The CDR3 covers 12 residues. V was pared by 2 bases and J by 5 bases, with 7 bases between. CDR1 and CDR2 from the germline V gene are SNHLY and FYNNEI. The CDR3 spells CASSEPSNEQYF. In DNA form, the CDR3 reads TGTGCCAGCAGTGAACCGAGCAACGAGCAGTACTTC.

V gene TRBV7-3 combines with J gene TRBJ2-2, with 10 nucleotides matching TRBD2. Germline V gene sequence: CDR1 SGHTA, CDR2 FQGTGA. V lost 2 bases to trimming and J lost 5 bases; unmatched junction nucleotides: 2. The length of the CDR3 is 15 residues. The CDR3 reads CASSLVLAGTGELFF. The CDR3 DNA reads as TGTGCCAGCAGCTTAGTACTAGCGGGGACCGGGGAGCTGTTTTTT.

The CDR3 reads CASSRQRGLSYEQYF. The CDR3 nucleotides are TGTGCCAGCAGTCGTCAGCGCGGACTCTCCTACGAGCAGTACTTC. The genes are TRBV25-1 and TRBJ2-7; possible D gene TRBD2, 5 bases. The ends were cut back, 5 bases at V and 0 bases at J, with 14 bases in the middle. The CDR3 runs 15 residues. Per germline, CDR1 MGHDK and CDR2 SYGVNS.

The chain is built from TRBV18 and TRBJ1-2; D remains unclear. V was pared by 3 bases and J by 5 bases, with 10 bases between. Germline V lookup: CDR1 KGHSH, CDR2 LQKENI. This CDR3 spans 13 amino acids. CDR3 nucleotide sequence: TGTGCCAGCTCACCGGGCGGGTCGTATGGCTACACCTTC. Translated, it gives CASSPGGSYGYTF.

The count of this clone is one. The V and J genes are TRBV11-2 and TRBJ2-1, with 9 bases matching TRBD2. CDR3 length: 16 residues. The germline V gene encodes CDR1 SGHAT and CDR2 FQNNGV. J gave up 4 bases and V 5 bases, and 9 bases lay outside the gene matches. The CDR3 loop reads CASSPPPSGVYNEQFF. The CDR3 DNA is TGTGCCAGCAGCCCGCCCCCTAGCGGGGTTTACAATGAGCAGTTCTTC.

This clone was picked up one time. Written as DNA, the CDR3 is TGTGCCAGCGGATTAGCGGGGGTCTCCTACGAGCAGTACTTC. Translation: CASGLAGVSYEQYF. The chain has TRBV28 and TRBJ2-7, with TRBD2 identical over 9 bases. The CDR3 length is 14 residues. The germline V gene encodes CDR1 MDHEN and CDR2 SYDVKM. J was trimmed by 0 bases and V by 8 bases; bases with no gene match: 5.

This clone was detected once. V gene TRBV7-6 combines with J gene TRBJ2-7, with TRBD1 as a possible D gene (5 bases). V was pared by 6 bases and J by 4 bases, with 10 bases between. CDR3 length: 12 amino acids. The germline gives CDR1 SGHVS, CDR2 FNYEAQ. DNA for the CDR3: TGTGCCAGCAGTTTCACAGGTTACGAGCAGTACTTC. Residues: CASSFTGYEQYF.

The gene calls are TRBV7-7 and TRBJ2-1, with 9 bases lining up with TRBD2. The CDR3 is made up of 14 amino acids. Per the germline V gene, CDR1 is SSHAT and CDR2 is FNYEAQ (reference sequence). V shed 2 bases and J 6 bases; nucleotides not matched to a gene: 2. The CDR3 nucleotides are TGTGCCAGCAGCTTACTAGCGGGGAGCAATGAGCAGTTCTTC. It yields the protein CASSLLAGSNEQFF.

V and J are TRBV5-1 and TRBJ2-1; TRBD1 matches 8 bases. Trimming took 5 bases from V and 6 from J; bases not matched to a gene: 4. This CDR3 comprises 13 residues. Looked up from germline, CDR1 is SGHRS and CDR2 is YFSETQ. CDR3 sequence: CASSDTGGNEQFF. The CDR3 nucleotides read TGCGCCAGCAGTGACACAGGGGGCAATGAGCAGTTCTTC.

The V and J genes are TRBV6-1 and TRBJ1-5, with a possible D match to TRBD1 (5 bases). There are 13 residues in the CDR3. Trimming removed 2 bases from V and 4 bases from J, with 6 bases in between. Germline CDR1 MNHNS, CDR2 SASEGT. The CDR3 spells CASSEQGNQPQHF. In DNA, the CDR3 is TGTGCCAGCAGTGAACAGGGAAATCAGCCCCAGCATTTT.

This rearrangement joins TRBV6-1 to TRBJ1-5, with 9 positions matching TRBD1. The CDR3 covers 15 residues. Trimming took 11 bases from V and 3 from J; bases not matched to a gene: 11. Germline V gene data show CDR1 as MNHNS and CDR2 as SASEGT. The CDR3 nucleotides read TGTGCCGGGGGACAGGGCACGTTTTACAATCAGCCCCAGCATTTT. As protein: CAGGQGTFYNQPQHF.

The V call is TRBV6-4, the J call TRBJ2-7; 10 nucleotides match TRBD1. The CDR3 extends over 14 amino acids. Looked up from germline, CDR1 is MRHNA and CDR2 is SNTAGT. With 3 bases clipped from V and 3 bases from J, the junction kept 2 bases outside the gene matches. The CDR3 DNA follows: TGTGCCAGCAGTGAGCGGACAGGGGGCTACGAGCAGTACTTC. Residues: CASSERTGGYEQYF.

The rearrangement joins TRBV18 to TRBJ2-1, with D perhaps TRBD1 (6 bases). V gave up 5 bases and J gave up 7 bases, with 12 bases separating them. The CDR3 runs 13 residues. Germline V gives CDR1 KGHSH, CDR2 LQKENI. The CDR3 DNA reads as TGTGCCAGCTCATTAACAGGGTTAAATGAGCAGTTCTTC. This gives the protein CASSLTGLNEQFF.

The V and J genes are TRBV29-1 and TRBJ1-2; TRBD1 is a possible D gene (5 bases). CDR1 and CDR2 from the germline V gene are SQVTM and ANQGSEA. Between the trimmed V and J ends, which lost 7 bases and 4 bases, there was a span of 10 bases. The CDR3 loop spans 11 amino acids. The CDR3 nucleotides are TGCAGCGCCGCCGGGGGCTATGGCTACACCTTC. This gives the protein CSAAGGYGYTF.

The CDR3 sequence: CASSRPGQGTGELFF. CDR3 nucleotides: TGCGCCAGCAGTCGCCCGGGACAGGGCACCGGGGAGCTGTTTTTT. The rearrangement joins TRBV4-1 to TRBJ2-2; 9 bases align to TRBD1. Germline-derived CDR1 and CDR2 are MGHRA and YSYEKL. This CDR3 comprises 15 residues. V lost 6 bases and J lost 4; bases outside the gene matches: 6.

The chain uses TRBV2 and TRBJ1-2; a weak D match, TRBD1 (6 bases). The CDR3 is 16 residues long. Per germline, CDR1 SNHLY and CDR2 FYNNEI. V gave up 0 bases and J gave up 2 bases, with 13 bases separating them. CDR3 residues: CASSEAGGASNYGYTF. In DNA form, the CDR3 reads TGTGCCAGCAGTGAAGCAGGGGGTGCGTCCAACTATGGCTACACCTTC.

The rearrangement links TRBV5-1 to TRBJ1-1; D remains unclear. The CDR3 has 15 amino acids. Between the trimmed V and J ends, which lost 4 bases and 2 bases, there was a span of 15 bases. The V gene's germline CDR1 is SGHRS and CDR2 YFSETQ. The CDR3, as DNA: TGCGCCAGCAGCCCGAGCATAAACCAAAACACTGAAGCTTTCTTT. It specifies CASSPSINQNTEAFF. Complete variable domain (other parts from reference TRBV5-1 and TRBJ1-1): KAGVTQTPRYLIKTRGQQVTLSCSPISGHRSVSWYQQTPGQGLQFLFEYFSETQRNKGNFPGRFSGRQFSNSRSEMNVSTLELGDSALYLCASSPSINQNTEAFFGQGTRLTVV.

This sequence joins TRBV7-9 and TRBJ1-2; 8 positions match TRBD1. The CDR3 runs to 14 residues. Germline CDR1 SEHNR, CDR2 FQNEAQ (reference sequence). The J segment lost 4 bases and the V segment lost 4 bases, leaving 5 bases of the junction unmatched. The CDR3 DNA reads TGTGCCAGCAGCTCACAGGGGGGGGGCTATGGCTACACCTTC. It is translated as CASSSQGGGYGYTF.

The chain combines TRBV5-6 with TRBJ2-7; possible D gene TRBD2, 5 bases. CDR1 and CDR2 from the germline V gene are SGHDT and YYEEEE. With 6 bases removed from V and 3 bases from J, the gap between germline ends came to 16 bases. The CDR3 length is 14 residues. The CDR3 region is CASTVGYGGYEQYF. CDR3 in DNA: TGTGCCAGCACCGTAGGGTATGGAGGCTACGAGCAGTACTTC.